These 26 T cell receptor beta chains share one sample of origin, sequenced in a study of identical twins. TCRdb reprocessed the 5' RACE reads via MiXCR and lists one record per CDR3 protein. The table includes about 790,000 distinct CDR3 sequences, 18% detected once. These data were likewise used in another study, on T cells expressing NK-cell markers.

Sequencing used PBMCs. These TCRs come from a woman aged 18-30 years in good health.

This clonotype turned up a few times. The chain joins TRBV4-3 to TRBJ2-3, with TRBD2 matching 7 bases. This CDR3 contains 16 residues. Germline CDR1 and CDR2: LGHNA and YSLEER. V lost 1 base to trimming and J lost 7 bases; unmatched junction nucleotides: 11. CDR3 amino acids: CASSQGVSGEGNTQYF. CDR3 nucleotide sequence: TGCGCCAGCAGCCAAGGAGTGTCGGGGGAGGGAAATACGCAGTATTTT.

This clonotype was observed a few times. This chain uses TRBV5-1 with TRBJ1-1; D is perhaps TRBD1 (5 bases). CDR3 length: 13 amino acids. Germline lookup yields CDR1 SGHRS and CDR2 YFSETQ. Between the trimmed V and J ends, which lost 3 bases and 2 bases, there was a span of 8 bases. CDR3 loop: CASSWQGNTEAFF. The CDR3 DNA is TGCGCCAGCAGCTGGCAGGGTAACACTGAAGCTTTCTTT.

The chain employs TRBV20-1 and TRBJ2-3, with 8 bases that match TRBD2. The CDR3 totals 14 residues. The V gene end was trimmed by 6 bases and the J gene end by 6 bases; junction bases not matched to a gene: 11. Per the germline V gene, CDR1 is DFQATT and CDR2 is SNEGSKA (reference sequence). CDR3 sequence (DNA): TGCAGTGCGGGGGGACTAGGAATGACGGATACGCAGTATTTT. Its protein is CSAGGLGMTDTQYF.

There are a few counts of this clonotype. This chain joins TRBV29-1 and TRBJ1-2, with D maybe TRBD1 (5 bases). The CDR3 is 12 residues long. Per germline, CDR1 SQVTM and CDR2 ANQGSEA. Trimming took 6 bases from V and 7 from J, leaving 15 bases between them. The CDR3 sequence: CSVPGSRGGYTF. The CDR3 DNA is TGCAGCGTACCAGGGTCCCGTGGTGGCTACACCTTC.

Points on this clonotype: Just one base apart from a much larger clone, this may be a read error. The rearrangement joins TRBV5-6 to TRBJ2-7; TRBD1 matches at 10 bases. Trimming removed 4 bases from V and 8 bases from J; junction bases left unmatched: 9. This CDR3 comprises 14 residues. CDR1 is SGHDT and CDR2 is YYEEEE in the germline V gene. CDR3 amino acids: CASSRDRGPYKQYF. CDR3 nucleotides: TGTGCCAGCAGCCGGGACAGGGGTCCTTACAAGCAGTACTTC.

The V call is TRBV29-1, the J call TRBJ1-1, with 7 bases that match TRBD1. Germline V lookup: CDR1 SQVTM, CDR2 ANQGSEA. The CDR3 has 13 amino acids. After removal of 4 bases from V and 2 bases from J, the junction contained 4 bases not matched to a gene. CDR3 sequence: CSVGWDSNTEAFF. CDR3 DNA sequence: TGCAGCGTTGGCTGGGACAGCAACACTGAAGCTTTCTTT.

This clonotype has a handful of counts. This chain links TRBV12-3 or TRBV12-4 with TRBJ2-5; 13 bases map to TRBD2. V lost 9 bases, J lost 6 bases, and 7 bases stayed unmatched. The CDR3 has 14 amino acids. Written as DNA, the CDR3 is TGTGCCAGTGGTACTAGCGGGGGGGGAAAGACCCAGTACTTC. Translation: CASGTSGGGKTQYF.

This clonotype has more than one count but fewer than ten. The chain combines TRBV12-3 or TRBV12-4 with TRBJ1-5; D gene uncertain. V was shortened by 6 bases and J by 4 bases, with 7 bases between the two germline ends. The CDR3 extends over 12 amino acids. CDR3 sequence (DNA): TGTGCCAGCAGCCGGGCGAATCAGCCCCAGCATTTT. This codes for CASSRANQPQHF.

This clonotype was seen more than once but under ten times. The chain couples TRBV5-5 to TRBJ1-2; possibly TRBD1 for D (5 bases). Germline CDR1 is SGHKS and CDR2 is YYEKEE (reference sequence). V shed 3 bases and J shed 1 base, with 16 bases lying between them. The CDR3 is 16 amino acids. The CDR3 DNA follows: TGTGCCAGCAGCTCCGGGACCCCGAACGATAACTATGGCTACACCTTC. Protein sequence: CASSSGTPNDNYGYTF.

This clonotype has a handful of counts. The chain recombines TRBV5-1 with TRBJ2-1, with TRBD2 as a possible D gene (5 bases). Between the trimmed V and J ends, which lost 7 bases and 10 bases, there was a span of 18 bases. In germline, CDR1 is SGHRS, CDR2 YFSETQ. The CDR3 runs to 13 residues. The CDR3 protein is CASGPIPAAEQFF. CDR3 bases: TGCGCCAGCGGACCCATCCCAGCGGCCGAGCAGTTCTTC.

The sample holds a few counts of this clonotype. V and J are TRBV6-2 or TRBV6-3 and TRBJ2-1; 12 bases agree with TRBD2. Germline CDR1 and CDR2: MNHEY and SVGEGT. CDR3 length equals 16 residues. J was trimmed by 5 bases and V by 5 bases; bases with no gene match: 7. The CDR3 protein is CASSQSSGRVHNEQFF. The CDR3 coding sequence is TGTGCCAGCAGTCAGTCTAGCGGGAGGGTCCACAATGAGCAGTTCTTC.

This clonotype occurred a few times. The genes are TRBV7-2 and TRBJ1-1; weak D call: TRBD1 (6 bases). Trimming cost V 4 bases and J 4 bases, with 16 bases left between them. This CDR3 is built from 15 residues. Germline V CDR1 and CDR2: SGHTA, FQGNSA. CDR3 amino acids: CASSSPTGWTTEAFF. Written as DNA, the CDR3 is TGTGCCAGCAGCTCGCCCACAGGGTGGACCACTGAAGCTTTCTTT.

J is TRBJ2-2 and V is TRBV6-4; possible D gene TRBD2, 5 bases. In germline, CDR1 is MRHNA, CDR2 SNTAGT. This CDR3 has 15 amino acids. V was cut by 3 bases and J by 5 bases, with 13 bases left in between. The CDR3 spells CASSEAGGRTGELFF. Here the CDR3 DNA reads TGTGCCAGCAGTGAAGCTGGCGGGCGAACCGGGGAGCTGTTTTTT.

This clonotype occurred a few times. This chain joins TRBV5-1 and TRBJ2-1; perhaps TRBD2 as D (5 bases). CDR3 length equals 15 residues. Germline V gene sequence: CDR1 SGHRS, CDR2 YFSETQ. Between the trimmed V and J ends, which lost 1 base and 7 bases, there was a span of 15 bases. CDR3 nucleotides: TGCGCCAGCAGCTTGCCGCTCGGGGTAGGGAATGAGCAGTTCTTC. It yields the protein CASSLPLGVGNEQFF. Drawing the rest from reference TRBV5-1 and TRBJ2-1, the complete variable domain is KAGVTQTPRYLIKTRGQQVTLSCSPISGHRSVSWYQQTPGQGLQFLFEYFSETQRNKGNFPGRFSGRQFSNSRSEMNVSTLELGDSALYLCASSLPLGVGNEQFFGPGTRLTVL.

This clonotype was counted between two and nine times. The chain has TRBV12-3 or TRBV12-4 and TRBJ1-2; 7 bases are a match to TRBD1. The CDR3 runs to 14 residues. The ends lost 4 bases at V and 7 bases at J; junction bases unmatched: 9. CDR3 protein: CASSYSRQGTGYTF. DNA of the CDR3: TGTGCCAGCAGTTATTCCCGACAGGGAACTGGCTACACCTTC.

This clonotype has ten or more counts. The chain is built from TRBV6-6 and TRBJ1-1; no definite D call. The germline V gene encodes CDR1 MNHNY and CDR2 SVGAGI (reference sequence). This CDR3 has 13 amino acids. Trimming shortened V by 6 bases and J by 0 bases, and 8 bases separated the two germline ends. As DNA, the CDR3 is TGTGCCAGCAGCTCCCGGATGAACACTGAAGCTTTCTTT. This encodes CASSSRMNTEAFF.

In this sample, this clonotype turned up many times. The genes are TRBV6-5 and TRBJ2-1; no clear D. Per germline, CDR1 MNHEY and CDR2 SVGAGI. CDR3 length: 15 residues. With 1 base removed from V and 0 bases from J, the gap between germline ends came to 7 bases. Here the CDR3 reads CASSYFGSSYNEQFF. The CDR3 DNA is TGTGCCAGCAGTTACTTCGGTAGCTCCTACAATGAGCAGTTCTTC.

This clonotype was counted between two and nine times. The rearrangement joins TRBV12-3 or TRBV12-4 to TRBJ1-1; no reliable D call. The CDR3 has 13 amino acids. Trimming took 6 bases from V and 0 from J, leaving 8 bases between them. The CDR3 coding sequence is TGTGCCAGCAGGAATAGGCTGAACACTGAAGCTTTCTTT. Encoded protein: CASRNRLNTEAFF.

V gene TRBV10-3 combines with J gene TRBJ1-5, with D hard to call. The CDR3 sequence is 12 residues long. Looked up from germline, CDR1 is ENHRY and CDR2 is SYGVKD. Trimming removed 0 bases from V and 9 bases from J, with 6 bases in between. CDR3 sequence: CAISESERPQHF. CDR3 in DNA: TGTGCCATCAGTGAGTCGGAGAGGCCCCAGCATTTT.

The chain has TRBV27 and TRBJ2-7, with unresolved D. V shed 3 bases and J shed 3 bases, with 9 bases lying between them. The CDR3 loop spans 13 amino acids. Germline assignment: CDR1 MNHEY and CDR2 SMNVEV (reference sequence). This CDR3 reads CASSFKMSYEQYF. CDR3 nucleotide sequence: TGTGCCAGCAGTTTTAAGATGAGCTACGAGCAGTACTTC.

This clonotype was observed a handful of times. The chain combines TRBV11-2 with TRBJ2-3; 9 nucleotides match TRBD2. This CDR3 is built from 15 residues. CDR1 is SGHAT, CDR2 FQNNGV, per germline. The ends lost 8 bases at V and 3 bases at J; junction bases unmatched: 9. CDR3 residues: CASRGLAQATDTQYF. CDR3 bases: TGTGCCAGCCGAGGACTAGCGCAGGCTACAGATACGCAGTATTTT.

The sample holds a few counts of this clonotype. The CDR3 DNA reads as TGTGCCAGCAGCTTGGGCGGGACAGATAATTCACCCCTCCACTTT. Translating it yields CASSLGGTDNSPLHF. This rearrangement joins TRBV9 to TRBJ1-6; 7 bases line up with TRBD1. The length of the CDR3 is 15 residues. V gave up 4 bases and J gave up 5 bases; unmatched junction bases: 6. Germline CDR1 and CDR2: SGDLS and YYNGEE.

This rearrangement joins TRBV5-4 to TRBJ2-4, with a possible D match to TRBD2 (6 bases). The CDR3 is 15 amino acids. Germline values: CDR1 SGHNT, CDR2 YYREEE (reference sequence). The V and J ends lost 2 bases and 0 bases respectively, with 9 bases between them. In DNA form, the CDR3 reads TGTGCCAGCAGCTTTCAGGGACTAGCCAAAAACATTCAGTACTTC. Amino acid sequence: CASSFQGLAKNIQYF. The full variable domain, completed using reference TRBV5-4 and TRBJ2-4, is ETGVTQSPTHLIKTRGQQVTLRCSSQSGHNTVSWYQQALGQGPQFIFQYYREEENGRGNFPPRFSGLQFPNYSSELNVNALELDDSALYLCASSFQGLAKNIQYFGAGTRLSVL.

In this sample, this clonotype turned up many times. The chain carries TRBV3-1 and TRBJ2-1; perhaps TRBD2 as D (7 bases). Trimming took off 1 base at V and 4 bases at J, with 29 bases between the two ends. Looked up from germline, CDR1 is LGHDT and CDR2 is YNNKEL (reference sequence). This CDR3 has 21 residues. The CDR3 is CASSQGGGPGLSASWYNEQFF. The CDR3 DNA reads as TGTGCCAGCAGCCAAGGAGGGGGACCGGGACTATCCGCTTCTTGGTACAATGAGCAGTTCTTC.

V gene TRBV6-2 or TRBV6-3 combines with J gene TRBJ2-2, with 13 bases matching TRBD2. After removal of 5 bases from V and 5 bases from J, the junction contained 5 bases not matched to a gene. This CDR3 has 16 amino acids. Per the germline V gene, CDR1 is MNHEY and CDR2 is SVGEGT. The CDR3 nucleotides are TGTGCCAGCAGTCCAGGGACTAGCGGGGAGACCGGGGAGCTGTTTTTT. It specifies CASSPGTSGETGELFF.

This clonotype occurred once. This chain connects TRBV6-2 or TRBV6-3 to TRBJ1-1, with 7 bases aligning to TRBD1. V shed 6 bases, J shed 5 bases, and the junction held 9 bases outside the gene matches. This CDR3 has 14 residues. CDR1 is MNHEY and CDR2 is SVGEGT in the germline V gene. Here the CDR3 DNA reads TGTGCCAGCAGCCCAGACAGGGACTGGACTGAAGCTTTCTTT. Translated: CASSPDRDWTEAFF.